The clone carrying this TCR beta chain was seen only a few times. The antigen is undetermined. Amplification started from genomic DNA. Multiplex PCR with 30 forward and 13 reverse primers amplified the TCR beta CDR3. In TCRdb, the multiplex PCR reads were re-called with MiXCR into one record per CDR3 protein. Of about 250,000 distinct CDR3 sequences listed, approximately 45% are singletons. The sample belongs to a study of type 1 and type 2 diabetes patients. Turning to the study itself: CD4+ or CD8+ T cells were positively selected from PBMCs with microbeads. The whole study generated around 20,000,000 paired-end reads.

V gave up 5 bases and J gave up 0 bases, with 11 bases separating them. Germline loops: CDR1 SEHNR, CDR2 FQNEAQ (reference sequence). This CDR3 comprises 14 residues. Study results and caveats: Age and gender were not matched between study groups, possibly biasing interpretation. In type 2 diabetes, highly-expanded CD4+ clones took a median 3.9% of reads.

Input material: peripheral blood mononuclear cells (PBMCs). This TCR was recovered from a man aged 18 to 30 with type 2 diabetes. This chain uses TRBV7-9 with TRBJ2-7; a weak D match, TRBD1 (5 bases). CDR3 in DNA: TGTGCCAGCAGCCCGTTCCAGGGCTCCTACGAGCAGTACTTC. It translates to CASSPFQGSYEQYF.